The clone carrying this TCR beta chain was recorded only once. Authors' data handling: Researchers report that nucleated cell counts were estimated from reference gene primer amplification. Some clones are missing from TCRdb's copy, which holds only in-frame ones; the method was immunoSEQ multiplex PCR. V and J calls and clone size follow that table, whereas D and trimming were derived from the DNA. The sample shows a few hundred thousand clones, 75% to 90% of them seen only once. The entry originates in a study of blood T cell repertoires in COVID-19. Turning to the study itself: Spain, Italy and the United States supplied samples that represented acute and convalescent COVID-19. T cells, B-cell-depleted T cells, or PBMCs supplied cDNA or gDNA.

The CDR3 consists of 16 residues. Trimming pared 4 bases from V and 4 bases from J, leaving 17 bases between. Germline assignment: CDR1 LGHDT and CDR2 YNNKEL (reference sequence). This TCR was sampled from a woman in her sixties with acute or convalescent COVID-19. The sample consisted of peripheral blood. The rearrangement uses TRBV3-1 (or the pseudogene TRBV3-2) and TRBJ2-1, with a weak D call TRBD1 (6 bases). The CDR3 region is CASSLQGTLRYNEQFF. CDR3 bases: TGTGCCAGCAGCCTACAGGGAACCCTGCGATACAATGAGCAGTTCTTC.